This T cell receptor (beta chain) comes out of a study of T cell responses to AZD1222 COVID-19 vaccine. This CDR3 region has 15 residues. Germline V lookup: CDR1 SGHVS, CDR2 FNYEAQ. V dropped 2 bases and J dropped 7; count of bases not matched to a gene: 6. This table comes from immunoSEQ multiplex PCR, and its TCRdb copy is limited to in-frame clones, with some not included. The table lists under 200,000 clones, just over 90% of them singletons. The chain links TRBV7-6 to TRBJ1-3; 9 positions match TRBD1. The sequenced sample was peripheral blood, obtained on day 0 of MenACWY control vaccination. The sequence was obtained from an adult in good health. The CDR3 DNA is TGTGCCAGCAGCTTAACGGGACAGGGTATGAACACCATATATTTT. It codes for CASSLTGQGMNTIYF.